This entry lists 25 T cell receptor beta chains sequenced from one sample in a study of blood T cell repertoires in COVID-19. Clones were sequenced by immunoSEQ multiplex PCR, and TCRdb holds only the in-frame ones, with some missing. The sample yields around 300,000 clones, around 90% seen once. Sample: PBMCs or T cells enriched from blood (not recorded which). The source is an older woman in a cohort exposed to, infected with or recovered from COVID-19 (not recorded which).

The chain uses TRBV24-1 and TRBJ2-1, with 14 bases identical to TRBD2. This CDR3 has 16 amino acids. CDR1 is KGHDR, CDR2 SFDVKD, per germline. Trimming at V came to 5 bases and at J to 4 bases, leaving 3 bases not matched to a gene. DNA for the CDR3: TGTGCCACCAGTGCGACTAGCGGGAGGGTTTACAATGAGCAGTTCTTC. Its translation is CATSATSGRVYNEQFF.

This chain's CDR3 is CASSSDSHNEQFF. In DNA form, the CDR3 reads TGCGCCAGCAGCTCGGACAGCCACAATGAGCAGTTCTTC. The chain combines TRBV5-1 with TRBJ2-1, with D perhaps TRBD1 (6 bases). Trimming cost V 3 bases and J 5 bases, with 9 bases left between them. The CDR3 covers 13 residues. Germline CDR1 reads SGHRS; CDR2 reads YFSETQ.

The V and J genes are TRBV15 and TRBJ2-1, with D possibly being TRBD1 (6 bases). This CDR3 has 13 amino acids. V was clipped by 8 bases and J by 9 bases, with 17 bases between them. Germline CDR1 LNHNV, CDR2 YYDKDF (reference sequence). CDR3 loop: CATQTRGTIEQFF. The CDR3, as DNA: TGTGCCACCCAGACCAGGGGTACCATTGAGCAGTTCTTC.

The CDR3 sequence is CASSHGTGGPGRETQYF. The CDR3 DNA sequence: TGTGCCAGCAGCCACGGGACAGGGGGGCCCGGGAGAGAGACCCAGTACTTC. V usage is TRBV9 and J usage is TRBJ2-5; the match to TRBD1 covers 11 bases. This CDR3 contains 17 residues. The J segment lost 4 bases and the V segment lost 4 bases, leaving 12 bases of the junction unmatched. Germline values: CDR1 SGDLS, CDR2 YYNGEE.

This chain uses TRBV28 with TRBJ1-4; D perhaps matches TRBD1 (5 bases). The V and J ends lost 4 bases and 8 bases respectively, with 8 bases between them. This CDR3 is built from 12 residues. Per the germline V gene, CDR1 is MDHEN and CDR2 is SYDVKM. The CDR3, as DNA: TGTGCCAGCAGTTCAGGGATGGAAAAACTGTTTTTT. Encoded protein: CASSSGMEKLFF.

J is TRBJ1-1 and V is TRBV30; D gene unclear. V was cut by 5 bases and J by 0 bases, with 10 bases left in between. The CDR3 is made up of 13 amino acids. Germline V lookup: CDR1 GTSNPN, CDR2 SVGIG (reference sequence). This CDR3 is CAWARTVNTEAFF. CDR3 nucleotides: TGTGCCTGGGCCCGGACTGTGAACACTGAAGCTTTCTTT.

This clone came up a few times. The chain employs TRBV5-1 and TRBJ2-7, with TRBD1 matching 8 bases. Germline CDR1 is SGHRS and CDR2 is YFSETQ. After removal of 4 bases from V and 3 bases from J, the junction contained 9 bases not matched to a gene. The CDR3 consists of 15 residues. The CDR3 DNA reads as TGCGCCAGCAGCCCAAGACAGGGGAATATCTACGAGCAGTACTTC. Translating it yields CASSPRQGNIYEQYF. Full variable domain (outside the CDR3, taken from reference TRBV5-1 and TRBJ2-7): KAGVTQTPRYLIKTRGQQVTLSCSPISGHRSVSWYQQTPGQGLQFLFEYFSETQRNKGNFPGRFSGRQFSNSRSEMNVSTLELGDSALYLCASSPRQGNIYEQYFGPGTRLTVT.

This clone has a single count. The chain has TRBV28 and TRBJ1-1, with D possibly being TRBD1 (5 bases). V was cut by 3 bases and J by 0 bases, with 17 bases left in between. The CDR3 runs to 17 residues. In germline, CDR1 is MDHEN, CDR2 SYDVKM. For the CDR3, the DNA is TGTGCCAGCAGTTTCGGCAGGGCCCGCAAACTGAACACTGAAGCTTTCTTT. Translated: CASSFGRARKLNTEAFF.

A single count supports this clone. The chain recombines TRBV3-1 (or the pseudogene TRBV3-2) with TRBJ1-6; 9 bases fit TRBD1. V shed 4 bases, J shed 9 bases, and the junction held 7 bases outside the gene matches. CDR3 length equals 15 residues. CDR1 is LGHDT and CDR2 is YNNKEL in the germline V gene (reference sequence). The CDR3 spells CASSPKTGGSSPLHF. In DNA, the CDR3 is TGTGCCAGCAGCCCAAAAACAGGGGGCAGTTCACCCCTCCACTTT.

The J gene is TRBJ2-7, the V gene TRBV27; 7 bases align to TRBD2. This CDR3 spans 14 amino acids. With V trimmed by 2 bases and J by 6 bases, 7 bases remained unmatched. Germline V gene data show CDR1 as MNHEY and CDR2 as SMNVEV (reference sequence). The CDR3 is CASSLPTSVCEQYF. CDR3 nucleotide sequence: TGTGCCAGCAGTTTACCTACTAGCGTGTGCGAGCAGTACTTC.

The rearrangement uses TRBV9 and TRBJ2-4; D ambiguous. V dropped 0 bases and J dropped 4 bases, with 8 bases sitting between them. Germline values: CDR1 SGDLS, CDR2 YYNGEE. CDR3 size: 14 residues. Written as DNA, the CDR3 is TGTGCCAGCAGCGTAGCACTGAATAAAAACATTCAGTACTTC. This encodes CASSVALNKNIQYF. Full variable domain (rest looked up from reference TRBV9 and TRBJ2-4): DSGVTQTPKHLITATGQRVTLRCSPRSGDLSVYWYQQSLDQGLQFLIQYYNGEERAKGNILERFSAQQFPDLHSELNLSSLELGDSALYFCASSVALNKNIQYFGAGTRLSVL.

As concerns this clone: This is likely a read error, given that the CDR3 carries no conserved phenylalanine or tryptophan at its end. The DNA is left out, because the CDR3 cannot be placed on it with certainty; the CDR3 is given as TCRdb lists it. The J gene is TRBJ1-2, the V gene TRBV5-4; the D call in the table, TRBD1, was not verified against the DNA. The germline gives CDR1 SGHNT, CDR2 YYREEE (reference sequence). The CDR3 contains 13 residues when both ends are counted. CDR3 sequence reads: CASSVNNRGRPYM.

The V call is TRBV11-2, the J call TRBJ1-2; D may be TRBD1 (5 bases). This CDR3 is built from 11 residues. The germline V and J ends were trimmed by 8 bases and 4 bases, with 8 bases remaining between them. Germline values: CDR1 SGHAT, CDR2 FQNNGV. DNA for the CDR3: TGTGCCAGCGGGCAGGGCTATGGCTACACCTTC. Translation: CASGQGYGYTF. Filled out from reference TRBV11-2 and TRBJ1-2, the complete variable domain reads EAGVAQSPRYKIIEKRQSVAFWCNPISGHATLYWYQQILGQGPKLLIQFQNNGVVDDSQLPKDRFSAERLKGVDSTLKIQPAKLEDSAVYLCASGQGYGYTFGSGTRLTVV.

The V and J genes are TRBV9 and TRBJ2-1; weak D call: TRBD1 (5 bases). The V and J ends lost 0 bases and 3 bases respectively, with 13 bases between them. The CDR3 runs 16 residues. CDR1 and CDR2 (germline): SGDLS, YYNGEE. CDR3: CASSVEDKGIYNEQFF. The CDR3 nucleotides read TGTGCCAGCAGCGTAGAGGACAAGGGGATCTACAATGAGCAGTTCTTC.

This chain joins TRBV28 and TRBJ1-2; TRBD1 matches at 9 bases. Germline CDR1 and CDR2: MDHEN and SYDVKM. The ends lost 3 bases at V and 5 bases at J; junction bases unmatched: 4. The length of the CDR3 is 14 residues. The CDR3 spells CASSLDRGTYGYTF. Written as DNA, the CDR3 is TGTGCCAGCAGTTTGGACAGGGGAACATATGGCTACACCTTC.

The V gene is TRBV21-1, the J gene TRBJ2-7; no check of the table's D call, TRBD1, against the DNA was made. TRBV21-1 is flagged as a pseudogene. The CDR3 runs 18 residues. CDR3 in amino acids: CASSKVSRDPTGIYEQYF. The DNA for the CDR3 is TGTGCCAGCAGCAAAGTTTCAAGAGATCCCACAGGGATCTACGAGCAGTACTTC.

The V call is TRBV5-1, the J call TRBJ1-2, with TRBD1 matching over 9 bases. This CDR3 region has 15 residues. V dropped 4 bases and J dropped 4; count of bases not matched to a gene: 8. The germline CDR1 and CDR2 sequences are SGHRS and YFSETQ. CDR3 loop: CASSAGQGMGYGYTF. CDR3 sequence (DNA): TGCGCCAGCAGCGCGGGACAGGGTATGGGCTATGGCTACACCTTC.

This chain joins TRBV3-1 (or the pseudogene TRBV3-2) and TRBJ2-1; TRBD2 aligns across 11 bases. Trimming at V came to 4 bases and at J to 4 bases, leaving 3 bases not matched to a gene. The germline V gene has CDR1 LGHDT and CDR2 YNNKEL (reference sequence). CDR3 length equals 15 residues. CDR3 nucleotides: TGTGCCAGCAGCCCAGGGACTAGCGGATACAATGAGCAGTTCTTC. Translated: CASSPGTSGYNEQFF.

This sequence joins TRBV25-1 and TRBJ1-5, with D perhaps matching TRBD1 (5 bases). V dropped 3 bases and J dropped 3 bases, with 9 bases sitting between them. CDR1 MGHDK and CDR2 SYGVNS come from the germline V gene. This CDR3 comprises 14 residues. The CDR3 sequence is CASSDWGNNQPQHF. The CDR3 nucleotides read TGTGCCAGCAGTGATTGGGGCAACAATCAGCCCCAGCATTTT.

The rearrangement links TRBV7-8 to TRBJ1-5; weak D call: TRBD1 (6 bases). Trimming pared 4 bases from V and 0 bases from J, leaving 13 bases between. The CDR3 covers 16 residues. Germline V gene data show CDR1 as SGHVS and CDR2 as FQNEAQ. CDR3 sequence: CASSSYRAYSNQPQHF. In DNA form, the CDR3 reads TGTGCCAGCAGCTCGTACAGGGCCTATAGCAATCAGCCCCAGCATTTT.

With regard to this clone: The germline gene is not matched at one end of the junction; a read error may be the cause. The chain couples TRBV7-7 to TRBJ2-1; TRBD2 matches at 8 bases. The CDR3 is 16 residues long. CDR1 and CDR2 (germline): SSHAT, FNYEAQ (reference sequence). In nucleotides, the CDR3 is TGTGCTAGCAGCTCCTTAGCGGGGCCCTCCTACAATGAGCAGTTCTTC. This sequence encodes CASSSLAGPSYNEQFF. The whole variable domain, remainder taken from reference TRBV7-7 and TRBJ2-1, is GAGVSQSPRYKVTKRGQDVTLRCDPISSHATLYWYQQALGQGPEFLTYFNYEAQPDKSGLPSDRFSAERPEGSISTLTIQRTEQRDSAMYRCASSSLAGPSYNEQFFGPGTRLTVL.

The genes are TRBV25-1 and TRBJ1-1; 9 bases agree with TRBD1. Germline CDR1 and CDR2: MGHDK and SYGVNS. V dropped 3 bases and J dropped 1; count of bases not matched to a gene: 3. The CDR3 covers 15 residues. This chain's CDR3 is CASSDSGQGNTEAFF. For the CDR3, the DNA is TGTGCCAGCAGTGACTCGGGACAGGGGAACACTGAAGCTTTCTTT.

V is TRBV9 and J is TRBJ1-2; weak D call: TRBD1 (6 bases). Trimming took off 4 bases at V and 3 bases at J, with 22 bases between the two ends. The CDR3 is made up of 17 amino acids. Germline CDR1 and CDR2: SGDLS and YYNGEE. The DNA of the CDR3 is TGTGCCAGCAGCCCACCCGGGGTGGGGGCCCTAGACTATGGCTACACCTTC. It yields the protein CASSPPGVGALDYGYTF.

The rearrangement uses TRBV30 and TRBJ2-7; TRBD1 agrees at 8 bases. The V and J ends lost 1 base and 6 bases, in that order; junction bases with no gene match: 8. The CDR3 has 14 residues. Looked up from germline, CDR1 is GTSNPN and CDR2 is SVGIG (reference sequence). The CDR3 DNA reads TGTGCCTGGAGTGCGGACAGGGTGGGGATCGAGCAGTACTTC. It translates to CAWSADRVGIEQYF. Drawing the rest from reference TRBV30 and TRBJ2-7, the complete variable domain is SQTIHQWPATLVQPVGSPLSLECTVEGTSNPNLYWYRQAAGRGLQLLFYSVGIGQISSEVPQNLSASRPQDRQFILSSKKLLLSDSGFYLCAWSADRVGIEQYFGPGTRLTVT.

This clone has only one observation. CDR3: CASSQDLGDRRGYTF. Here the CDR3 DNA reads TGTGCCAGCAGCCAAGATCTTGGAGACAGAAGAGGCTACACCTTC. V and J are TRBV3-1 (or the pseudogene TRBV3-2) and TRBJ1-2; possibly TRBD1 for D (5 bases). Germline loops: CDR1 LGHDT, CDR2 YNNKEL (reference sequence). Deletions cut 0 bases from V and 8 bases from J, with 16 bases between. CDR3 length equals 15 residues.